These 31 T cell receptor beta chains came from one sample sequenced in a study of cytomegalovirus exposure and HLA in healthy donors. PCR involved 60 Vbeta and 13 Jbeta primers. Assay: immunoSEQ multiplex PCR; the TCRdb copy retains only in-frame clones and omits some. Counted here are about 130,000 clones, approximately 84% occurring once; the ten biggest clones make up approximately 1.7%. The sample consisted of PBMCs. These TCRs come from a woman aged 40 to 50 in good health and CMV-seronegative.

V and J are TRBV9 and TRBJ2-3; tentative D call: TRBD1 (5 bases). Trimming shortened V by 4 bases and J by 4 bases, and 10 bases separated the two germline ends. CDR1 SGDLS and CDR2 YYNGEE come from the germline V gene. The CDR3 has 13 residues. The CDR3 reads CASSPRQSDTQYF. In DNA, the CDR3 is TGTGCCAGCAGCCCGCGACAGTCAGATACGCAGTATTTT.

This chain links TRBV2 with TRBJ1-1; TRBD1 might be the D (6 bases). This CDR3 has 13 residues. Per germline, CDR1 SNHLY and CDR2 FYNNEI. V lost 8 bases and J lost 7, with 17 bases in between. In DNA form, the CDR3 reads TGTGCCAGCCCCGACAGGCTAAAAAATGAAGCTTTCTTT. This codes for CASPDRLKNEAFF.

The CDR3 nucleotides read TGCAGTGCTAGCGGTGGAAACACCATATATTTT. It translates to CSASGGNTIYF. The chain carries TRBV20-1 and TRBJ1-3; D call uncertain. CDR1 and CDR2 (germline): DFQATT, SNEGSKA (reference sequence). The CDR3 sequence is 11 residues long. The ends were cut back, 3 bases at V and 3 bases at J, with 3 bases in the middle.

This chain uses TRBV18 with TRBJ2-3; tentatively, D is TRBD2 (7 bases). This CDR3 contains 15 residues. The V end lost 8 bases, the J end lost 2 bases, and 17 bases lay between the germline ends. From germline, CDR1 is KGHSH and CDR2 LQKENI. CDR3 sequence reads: CASQIGGPYTDTQYF. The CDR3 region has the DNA TGTGCCAGCCAAATCGGGGGGCCCTACACAGATACGCAGTATTTT.

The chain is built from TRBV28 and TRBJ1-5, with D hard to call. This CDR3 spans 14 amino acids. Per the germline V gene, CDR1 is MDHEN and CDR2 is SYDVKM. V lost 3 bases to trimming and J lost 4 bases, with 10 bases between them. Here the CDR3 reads CASSFGPRNQPQHF. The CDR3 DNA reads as TGTGCCAGCAGTTTTGGGCCAAGGAATCAGCCCCAGCATTTT.

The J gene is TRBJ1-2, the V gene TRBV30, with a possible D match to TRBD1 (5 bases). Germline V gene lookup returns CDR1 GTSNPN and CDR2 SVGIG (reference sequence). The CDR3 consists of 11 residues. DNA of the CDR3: TGTGCGTCGGAGGGGTCTTGGGGCTACACCTTC. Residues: CASEGSWGYTF.

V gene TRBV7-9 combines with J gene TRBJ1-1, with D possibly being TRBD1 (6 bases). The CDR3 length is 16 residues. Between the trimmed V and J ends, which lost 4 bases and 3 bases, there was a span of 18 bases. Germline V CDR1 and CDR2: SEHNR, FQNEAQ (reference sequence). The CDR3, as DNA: TGTGCCAGCAGCTCCTTTACAGGGACGCGGGACACTGAAGCTTTCTTT. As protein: CASSSFTGTRDTEAFF.

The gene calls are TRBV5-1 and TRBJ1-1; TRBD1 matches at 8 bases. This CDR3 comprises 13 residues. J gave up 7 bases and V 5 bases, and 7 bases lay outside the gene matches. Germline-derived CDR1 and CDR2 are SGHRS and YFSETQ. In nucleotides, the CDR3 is TGCGCCAGCAGTAACAGGGGGGAAGGTGAAGCTTTCTTT. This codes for CASSNRGEGEAFF.

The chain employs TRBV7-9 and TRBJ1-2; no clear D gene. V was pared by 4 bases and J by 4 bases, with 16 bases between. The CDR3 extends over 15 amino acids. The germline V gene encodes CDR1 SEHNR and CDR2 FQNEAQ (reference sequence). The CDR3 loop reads CASSSLTGYGYGYTF. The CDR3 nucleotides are TGTGCCAGCAGCTCCTTGACGGGGTATGGCTATGGCTACACCTTC.

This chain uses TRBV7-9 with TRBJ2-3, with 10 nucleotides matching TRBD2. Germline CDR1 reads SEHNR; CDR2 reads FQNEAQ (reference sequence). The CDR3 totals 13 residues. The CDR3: CGGGSGGSDTQYF. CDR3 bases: TGTGGCGGCGGTAGCGGGGGGTCAGATACGCAGTATTTT.

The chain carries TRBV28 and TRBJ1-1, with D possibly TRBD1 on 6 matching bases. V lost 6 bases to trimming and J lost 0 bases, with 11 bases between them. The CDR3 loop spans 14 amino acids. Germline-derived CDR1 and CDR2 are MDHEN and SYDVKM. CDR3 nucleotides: TGTGCCAGCAGCCCCGACAGGCTGAACACTGAAGCTTTCTTT. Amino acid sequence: CASSPDRLNTEAFF.

The CDR3 nucleotides read TGTGCCAGCCGTAGCGGGAGCTCCTACAATGAGCAGTTCTTC. Residues: CASRSGSSYNEQFF. This sequence joins TRBV4-2 and TRBJ2-1, with 9 positions matching TRBD2. This CDR3 is 14 amino acids long. Germline values: CDR1 LGHNA, CDR2 YNFKEQ. With V trimmed by 8 bases and J by 0 bases, 2 bases remained unmatched.

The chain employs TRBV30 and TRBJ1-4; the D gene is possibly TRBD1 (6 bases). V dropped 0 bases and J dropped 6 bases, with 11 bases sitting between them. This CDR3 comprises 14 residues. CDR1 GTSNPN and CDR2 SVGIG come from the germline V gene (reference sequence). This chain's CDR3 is CAWSVLQGYEKLFF. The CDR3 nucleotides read TGTGCCTGGAGTGTACTACAGGGCTATGAAAAACTGTTTTTT.

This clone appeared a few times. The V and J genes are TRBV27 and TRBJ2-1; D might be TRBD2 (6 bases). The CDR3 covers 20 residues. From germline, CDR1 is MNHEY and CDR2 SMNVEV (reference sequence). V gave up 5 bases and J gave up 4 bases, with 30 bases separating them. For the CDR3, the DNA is TGTGCCAGCAGTCCGTTCGAGACTAGTAACCCAAGACCAATTTACAATGAGCAGTTCTTC. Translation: CASSPFETSNPRPIYNEQFF.

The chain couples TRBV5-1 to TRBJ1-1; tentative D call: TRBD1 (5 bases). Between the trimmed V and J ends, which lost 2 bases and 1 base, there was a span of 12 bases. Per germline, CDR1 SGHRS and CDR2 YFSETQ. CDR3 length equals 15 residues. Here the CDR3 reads CASSFQRGENTEAFF. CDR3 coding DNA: TGCGCCAGCAGCTTTCAAAGGGGCGAGAACACTGAAGCTTTCTTT.

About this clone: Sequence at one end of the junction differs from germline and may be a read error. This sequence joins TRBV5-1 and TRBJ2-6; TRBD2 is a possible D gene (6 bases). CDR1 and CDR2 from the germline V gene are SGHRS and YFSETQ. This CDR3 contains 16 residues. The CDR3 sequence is CASSGTVNSGANGLTF. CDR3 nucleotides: TGCGCCAGCAGCGGGACTGTCAACTCTGGGGCCAACGGCCTGACTTTC.

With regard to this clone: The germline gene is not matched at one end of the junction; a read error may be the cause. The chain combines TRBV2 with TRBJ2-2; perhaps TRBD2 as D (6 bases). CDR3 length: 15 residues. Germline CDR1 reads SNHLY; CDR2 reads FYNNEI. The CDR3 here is CASSEEGVGTRELFF. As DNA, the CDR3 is TGTGCCAGCAGTGAGGAGGGAGTTGGCACCAGGGAGCTGTTTTTT.

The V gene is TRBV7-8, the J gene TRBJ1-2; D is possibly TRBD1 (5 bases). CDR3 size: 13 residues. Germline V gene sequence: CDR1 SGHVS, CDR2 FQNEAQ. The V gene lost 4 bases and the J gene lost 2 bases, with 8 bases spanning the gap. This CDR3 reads CASSSTANYGYTF. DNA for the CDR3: TGTGCCAGCAGCTCGACAGCCAACTATGGCTACACCTTC. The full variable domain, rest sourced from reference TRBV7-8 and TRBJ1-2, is GAGVSQSPRYKVAKRGQDVALRCDPISGHVSLFWYQQALGQGPEFLTYFQNEAQLDKSGLPSDRFFAERPEGSVSTLKIQRTQQEDSAVYLCASSSTANYGYTFGSGTRLTVV.

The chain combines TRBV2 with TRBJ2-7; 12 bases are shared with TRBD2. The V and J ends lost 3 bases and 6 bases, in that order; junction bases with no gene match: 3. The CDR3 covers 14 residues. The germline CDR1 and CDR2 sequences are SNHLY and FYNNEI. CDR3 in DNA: TGTGCCAGCAGTGATACTAGCGGGAGGATCGAGCAGTACTTC. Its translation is CASSDTSGRIEQYF.

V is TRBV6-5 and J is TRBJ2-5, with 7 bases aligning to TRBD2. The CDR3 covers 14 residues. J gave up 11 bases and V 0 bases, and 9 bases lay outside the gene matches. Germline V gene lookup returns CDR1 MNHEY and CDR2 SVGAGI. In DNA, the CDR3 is TGTGCCAGCAGTTACTCTCCTGGGGCGGGAGAGCAGTACTTC. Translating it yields CASSYSPGAGEQYF.

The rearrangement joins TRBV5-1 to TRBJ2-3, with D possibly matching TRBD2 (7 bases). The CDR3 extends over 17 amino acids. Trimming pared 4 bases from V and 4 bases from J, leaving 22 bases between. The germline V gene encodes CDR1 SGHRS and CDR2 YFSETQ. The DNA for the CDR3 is TGCGCCAGCAGCCTCGAGGATGTGAGGGGGGGCGCAGATACGCAGTATTTT. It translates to CASSLEDVRGGADTQYF.

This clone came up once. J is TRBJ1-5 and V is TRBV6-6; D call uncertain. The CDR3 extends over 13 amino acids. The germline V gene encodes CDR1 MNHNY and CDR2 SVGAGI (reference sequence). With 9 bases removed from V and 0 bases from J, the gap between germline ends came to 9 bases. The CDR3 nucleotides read TGTGCCAGTAACACCGATAGCAATCAGCCCCAGCATTTT. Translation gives CASNTDSNQPQHF.

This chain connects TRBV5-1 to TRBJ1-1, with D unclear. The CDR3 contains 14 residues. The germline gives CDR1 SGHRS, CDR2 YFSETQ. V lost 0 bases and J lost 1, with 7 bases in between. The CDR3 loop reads CASSLAVGNTEAFF. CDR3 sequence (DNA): TGCGCCAGCAGCTTGGCCGTCGGGAACACTGAAGCTTTCTTT.

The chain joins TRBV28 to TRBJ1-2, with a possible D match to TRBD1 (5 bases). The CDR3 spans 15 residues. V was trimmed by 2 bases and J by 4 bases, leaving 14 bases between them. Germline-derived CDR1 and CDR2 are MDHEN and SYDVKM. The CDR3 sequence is CASSLPQGTFYGYTF. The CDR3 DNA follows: TGTGCCAGCAGTTTACCTCAGGGTACCTTCTATGGCTACACCTTC.

In nucleotides, the CDR3 is TGTGCCAGCAGCTTAGATATCCCTCTTCGGGGCTACACCTTC. It codes for CASSLDIPLRGYTF. The J gene is TRBJ1-2, the V gene TRBV7-9; D is undetermined. From germline, CDR1 is SEHNR and CDR2 FQNEAQ (reference sequence). V was pared by 1 base and J by 8 bases, with 14 bases between. The CDR3 extends over 14 amino acids.

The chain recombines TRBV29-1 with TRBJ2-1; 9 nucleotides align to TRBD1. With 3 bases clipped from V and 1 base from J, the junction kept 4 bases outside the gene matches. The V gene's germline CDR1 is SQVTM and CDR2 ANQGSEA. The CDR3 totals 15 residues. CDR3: CSVDKGQGSYNEQFF. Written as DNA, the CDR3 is TGCAGCGTTGATAAGGGACAGGGATCCTACAATGAGCAGTTCTTC.

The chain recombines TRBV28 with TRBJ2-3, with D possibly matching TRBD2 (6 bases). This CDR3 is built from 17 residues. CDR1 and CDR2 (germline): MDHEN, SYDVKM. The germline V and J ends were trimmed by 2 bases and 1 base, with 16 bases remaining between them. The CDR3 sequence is CASSLDLGEVGTDTQYF. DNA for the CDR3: TGTGCCAGCAGTTTAGATTTGGGGGAGGTAGGCACAGATACGCAGTATTTT.

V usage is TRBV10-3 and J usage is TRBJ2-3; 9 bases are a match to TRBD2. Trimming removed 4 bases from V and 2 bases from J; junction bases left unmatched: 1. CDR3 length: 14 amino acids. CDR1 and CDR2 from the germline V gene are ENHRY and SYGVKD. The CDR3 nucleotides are TGTGCCATCAGTGGACTAGCGGACACAGATACGCAGTATTTT. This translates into CAISGLADTDTQYF.

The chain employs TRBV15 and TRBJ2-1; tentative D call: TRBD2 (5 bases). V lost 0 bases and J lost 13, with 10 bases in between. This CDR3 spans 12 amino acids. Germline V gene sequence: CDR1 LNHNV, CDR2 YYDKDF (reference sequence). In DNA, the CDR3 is TGTGCCACCAGCAGAGATGGGCGGGTTCAGTTCTTC. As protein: CATSRDGRVQFF.

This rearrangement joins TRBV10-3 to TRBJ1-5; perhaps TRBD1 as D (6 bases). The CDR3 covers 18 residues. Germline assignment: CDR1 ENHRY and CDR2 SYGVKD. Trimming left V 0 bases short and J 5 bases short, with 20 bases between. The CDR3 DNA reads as TGTGCCATCAGTGAGTCGACTCGGGGTGGGGCAGGGGATCAGCCCCAGCATTTT. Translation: CAISESTRGGAGDQPQHF.

CDR3 region: CSVEGRDEKLFF. The CDR3 DNA reads as TGCAGCGTTGAAGGACGGGATGAAAAACTGTTTTTT. The chain is built from TRBV29-1 and TRBJ1-4; unclear D gene. This CDR3 spans 12 amino acids. V was pared by 1 base and J by 6 bases, with 6 bases between. Germline-derived CDR1 and CDR2 are SQVTM and ANQGSEA.